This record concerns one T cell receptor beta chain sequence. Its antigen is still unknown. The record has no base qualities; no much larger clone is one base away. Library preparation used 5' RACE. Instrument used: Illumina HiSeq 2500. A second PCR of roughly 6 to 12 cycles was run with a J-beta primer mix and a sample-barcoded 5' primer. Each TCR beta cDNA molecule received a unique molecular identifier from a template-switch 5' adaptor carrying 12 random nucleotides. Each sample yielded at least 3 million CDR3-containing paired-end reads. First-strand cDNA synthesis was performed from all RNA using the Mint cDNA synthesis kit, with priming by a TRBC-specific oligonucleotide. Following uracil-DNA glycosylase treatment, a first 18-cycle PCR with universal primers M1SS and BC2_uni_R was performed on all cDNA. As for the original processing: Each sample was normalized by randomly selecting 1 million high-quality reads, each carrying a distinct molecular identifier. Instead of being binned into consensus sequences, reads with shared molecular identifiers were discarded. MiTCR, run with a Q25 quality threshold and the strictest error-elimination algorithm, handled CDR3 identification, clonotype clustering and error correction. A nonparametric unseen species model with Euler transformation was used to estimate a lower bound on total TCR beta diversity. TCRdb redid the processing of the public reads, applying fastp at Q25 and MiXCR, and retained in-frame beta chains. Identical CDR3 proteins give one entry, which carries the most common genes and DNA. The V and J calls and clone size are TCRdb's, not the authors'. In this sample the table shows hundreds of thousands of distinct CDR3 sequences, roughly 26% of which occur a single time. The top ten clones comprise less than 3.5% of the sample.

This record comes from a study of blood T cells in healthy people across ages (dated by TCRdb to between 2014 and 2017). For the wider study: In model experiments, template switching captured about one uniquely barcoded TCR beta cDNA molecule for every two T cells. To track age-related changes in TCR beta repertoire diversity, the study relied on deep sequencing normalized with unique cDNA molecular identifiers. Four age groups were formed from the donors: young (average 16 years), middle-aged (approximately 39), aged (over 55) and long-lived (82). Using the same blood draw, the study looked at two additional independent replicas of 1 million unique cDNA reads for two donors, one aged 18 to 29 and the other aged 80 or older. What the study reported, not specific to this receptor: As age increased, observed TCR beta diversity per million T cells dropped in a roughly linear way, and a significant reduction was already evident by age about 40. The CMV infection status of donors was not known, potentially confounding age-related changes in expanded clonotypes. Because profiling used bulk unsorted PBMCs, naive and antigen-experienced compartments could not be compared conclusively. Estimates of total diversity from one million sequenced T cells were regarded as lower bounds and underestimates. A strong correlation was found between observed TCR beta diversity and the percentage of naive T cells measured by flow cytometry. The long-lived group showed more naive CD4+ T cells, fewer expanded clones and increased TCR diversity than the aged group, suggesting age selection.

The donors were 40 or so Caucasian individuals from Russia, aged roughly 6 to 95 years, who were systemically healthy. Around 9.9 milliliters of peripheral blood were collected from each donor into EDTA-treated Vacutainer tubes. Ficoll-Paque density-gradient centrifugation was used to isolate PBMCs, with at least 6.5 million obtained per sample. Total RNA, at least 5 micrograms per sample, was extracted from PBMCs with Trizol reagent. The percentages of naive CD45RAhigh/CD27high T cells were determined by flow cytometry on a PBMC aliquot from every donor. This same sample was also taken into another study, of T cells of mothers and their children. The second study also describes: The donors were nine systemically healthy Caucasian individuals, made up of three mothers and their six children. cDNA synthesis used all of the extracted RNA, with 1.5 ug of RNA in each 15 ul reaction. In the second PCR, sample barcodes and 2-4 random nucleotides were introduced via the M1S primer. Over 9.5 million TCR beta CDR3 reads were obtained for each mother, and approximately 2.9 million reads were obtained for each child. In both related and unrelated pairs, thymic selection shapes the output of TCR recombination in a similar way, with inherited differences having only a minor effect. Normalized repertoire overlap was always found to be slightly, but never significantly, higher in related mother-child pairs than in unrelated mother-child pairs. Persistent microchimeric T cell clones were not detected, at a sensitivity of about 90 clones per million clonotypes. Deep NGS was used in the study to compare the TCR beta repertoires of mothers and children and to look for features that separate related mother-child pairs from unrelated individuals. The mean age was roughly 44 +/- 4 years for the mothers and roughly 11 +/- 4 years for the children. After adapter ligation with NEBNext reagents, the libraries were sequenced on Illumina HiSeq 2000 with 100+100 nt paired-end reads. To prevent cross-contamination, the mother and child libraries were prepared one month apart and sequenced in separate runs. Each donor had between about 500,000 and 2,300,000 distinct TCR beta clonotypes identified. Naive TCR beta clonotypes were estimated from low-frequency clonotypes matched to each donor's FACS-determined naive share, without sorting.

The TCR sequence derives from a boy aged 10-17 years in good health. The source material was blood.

The nucleotide sequence is given as TGTGCCAGCAGCGTGAGCCCGGGGCCGAGCTCTGGGGCCAACGTCCTGACTTTC. Translated, this gives CASSVSPGPSSGANVLTF. Recombination linked TRBV9 to TRBJ2-6, with the D call perhaps TRBD1 or TRBD2, each one matching 5 bases. The germline V gene specifies SGDLS as CDR1 and YYNGEE as CDR2. Inclusive of the bounding cysteine and phenylalanine, the CDR3 is 18 residues long. The CDR3 DNA has 54 bases and is translated from base 1. V is cut by 2 bases and J by 0 bases, and the space between the germline ends is 15 bases.